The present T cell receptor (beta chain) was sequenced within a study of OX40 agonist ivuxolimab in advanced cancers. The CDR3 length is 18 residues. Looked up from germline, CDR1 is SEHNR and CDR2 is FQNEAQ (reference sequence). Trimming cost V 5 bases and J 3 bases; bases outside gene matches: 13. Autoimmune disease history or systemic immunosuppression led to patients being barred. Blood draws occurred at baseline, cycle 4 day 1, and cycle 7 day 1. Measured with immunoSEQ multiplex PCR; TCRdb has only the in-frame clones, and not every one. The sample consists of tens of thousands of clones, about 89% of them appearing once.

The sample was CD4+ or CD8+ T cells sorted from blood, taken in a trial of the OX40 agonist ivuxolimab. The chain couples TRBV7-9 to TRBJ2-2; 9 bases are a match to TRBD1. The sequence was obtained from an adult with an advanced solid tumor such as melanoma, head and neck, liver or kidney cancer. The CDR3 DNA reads TGTGCCAGCAGCCCCCTCTCCCTGACAGGGGGGCACACCGGGGAGCTGTTTTTT. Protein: CASSPLSLTGGHTGELFF.